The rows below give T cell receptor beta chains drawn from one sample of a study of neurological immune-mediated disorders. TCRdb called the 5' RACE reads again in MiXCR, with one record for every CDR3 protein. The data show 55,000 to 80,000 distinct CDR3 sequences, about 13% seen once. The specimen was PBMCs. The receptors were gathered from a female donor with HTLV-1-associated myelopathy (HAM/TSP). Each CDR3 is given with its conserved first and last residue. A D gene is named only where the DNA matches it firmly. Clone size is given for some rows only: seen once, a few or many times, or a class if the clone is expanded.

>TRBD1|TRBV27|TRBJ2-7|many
TGTGCCAGCAGTTTATCGACAGGGGAACGGGACTACGAGCAGTACTTC
CASSLSTGERDYEQYF
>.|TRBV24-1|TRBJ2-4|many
TGTGCCACCAGTGAGCGGGCGGACGACATTCAGTACTTC
CATSERADDIQYF
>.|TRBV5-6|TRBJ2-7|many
TGTGCCAGCAGCTGGGACGGTAATCCCTACGAGCAGTACTTC
CASSWDGNPYEQYF
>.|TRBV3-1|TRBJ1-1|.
TGTGCCAGCAGGGGATTGTTACCGAACACTGAAGCTTTCTTT
CASRGLLPNTEAFF
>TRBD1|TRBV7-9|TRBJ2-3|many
TGTGCCAGCAGCCCATGGACAGGCCCCACAGATACGCAGTATTTT
CASSPWTGPTDTQYF
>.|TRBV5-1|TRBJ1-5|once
TGCGCCAGCAGCCCGGGCGCTAGTAATCAGCGCCAGCATTTT
CASSPGASNQRQHF
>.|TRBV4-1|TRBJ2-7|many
TGCGCCAGCAGCCAAGACGGGACGAACAAGGACGAGCAGTACTTC
CASSQDGTNKDEQYF
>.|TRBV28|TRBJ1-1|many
TGTGCCAGCAGCTACAGGGCAAGCACTGAAGCTTTCTTT
CASSYRASTEAFF
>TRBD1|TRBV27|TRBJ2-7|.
TGTGCCAGCAGTACCACCCCCGGGACAGGAAAGCAGTACTTC
CASSTTPGTGKQYF
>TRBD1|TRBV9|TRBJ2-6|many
TGTGCCAGCAGCTCGGGACAGGGGACAACCTCTGGGGCCAACGTCCTGACTTTC
CASSSGQGTTSGANVLTF
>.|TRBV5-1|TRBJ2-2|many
TGCGCCAGTATGTACAGTTCATCTCCGAACACCGGGGAGCTGTTTTTT
CASMYSSSPNTGELFF
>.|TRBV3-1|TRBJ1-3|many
TGTGCCAGCAGCCCAAGCTCTGGAAACACCATATATTTT
CASSPSSGNTIYF
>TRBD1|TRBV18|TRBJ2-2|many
TGTGCCAGCTCACTAGCACAGGGGAGAACCGGGAAGCTGTTTTTT
CASSLAQGRTGKLFF